These 26 T cell receptor beta chains came from one sample sequenced in a study of cytomegalovirus exposure and HLA in healthy donors. Vbeta (60) and Jbeta (13) primers were used in the PCR. Generated by immunoSEQ multiplex PCR, the TCRdb table keeps only in-frame clones and is missing some. The sample records about 120,000 clones, roughly 80% being singletons. The sample taken for sequencing was PBMCs. The receptors were sampled from a female donor in good health and CMV-seropositive.

This clone has only one observation. The chain carries TRBV6-1 and TRBJ2-1; the match to TRBD2 covers 8 bases. CDR1 is MNHNS, CDR2 SASEGT, per germline. This CDR3 comprises 16 residues. With V trimmed by 4 bases and J by 3 bases, 8 bases remained unmatched. The CDR3: CASSGNGGALYNEQFF. Written as DNA, the CDR3 is TGTGCCAGCAGTGGAAACGGGGGGGCCCTCTACAATGAGCAGTTCTTC.

The count of this clone is one. The rearrangement joins TRBV7-8 to TRBJ2-5; D is possibly TRBD2 (5 bases). CDR1 is SGHVS, CDR2 FQNEAQ, per germline. Trimming removed 7 bases at V and 2 bases at J, with 17 bases between. The CDR3 is made up of 15 amino acids. The CDR3 loop is CASTGIAALQETQYF. The CDR3 nucleotides are TGTGCCAGCACCGGGATCGCGGCACTTCAAGAGACCCAGTACTTC.

The chain uses TRBV4-1 and TRBJ1-4, with 8 bases lining up with TRBD1. This CDR3 region has 15 residues. Germline values: CDR1 MGHRA, CDR2 YSYEKL. Trimming removed 2 bases from V and 8 bases from J; junction bases left unmatched: 7. CDR3 residues: CASSQPSTGEEKLFF. CDR3 in DNA: TGCGCCAGCAGCCAACCCTCGACAGGGGAAGAAAAACTGTTTTTT.

The chain combines TRBV6-1 with TRBJ1-3; 8 bases match TRBD1. The CDR3 runs to 15 residues. J was trimmed by 2 bases and V by 5 bases; bases with no gene match: 5. Germline V gene sequence: CDR1 MNHNS, CDR2 SASEGT. The CDR3: CASSPSGGPGNTIYF. CDR3 sequence (DNA): TGTGCCAGCAGTCCCTCAGGGGGCCCTGGAAACACCATATATTTT.

V and J are TRBV9 and TRBJ2-5, with TRBD1 matching 9 bases. Gene TRBJ2-7 matches the end of the DNA better, so the J call may be wrong. CDR3 length: 14 amino acids. The germline V gene encodes CDR1 SGDLS and CDR2 YYNGEE. The CDR3 is CASSPGQGIYEQYF. CDR3 in DNA: TGTGCCAGCAGTCCGGGACAGGGTATATACGAGCAGTACTTC.

The rearrangement uses TRBV2 and TRBJ1-6; 10 bases match TRBD1. Unmatched junction bases numbered 3, after V lost 3 bases and J lost 7 bases. This CDR3 comprises 15 residues. Per the germline V gene, CDR1 is SNHLY and CDR2 is FYNNEI. CDR3 sequence: CASSDRTGGNSPLHF. DNA for the CDR3: TGTGCCAGCAGTGACCGGACAGGGGGAAATTCACCCCTCCACTTT.

The sample holds a few counts of this clone. The chain joins TRBV13 to TRBJ1-2; 7 bases line up with TRBD1. The trim removed 5 bases at V and 8 bases at J, leaving 11 bases unmatched. The germline V gene encodes CDR1 PRHDT and CDR2 FYEKMQ (reference sequence). The CDR3 totals 14 residues. CDR3 protein: CASSNRQGQGGYTF. CDR3 DNA: TGTGCCAGCAGCAATCGACAGGGCCAGGGGGGCTACACCTTC.

The V and J genes are TRBV7-3 and TRBJ2-3, with TRBD2 identical over 10 bases. CDR1 and CDR2 from the germline V gene are SGHTA and FQGTGA. Losses at the gene ends were 6 bases for V and 4 bases for J; bases not matched to a gene: 7. The CDR3 is made up of 15 amino acids. CDR3 DNA sequence: TGTGCCAGCAGGGAAGCGGGGGGGGTTGCAGATACGCAGTATTTT. Residues: CASREAGGVADTQYF.

The rearrangement joins TRBV7-2 to TRBJ2-1; D unclear. Trimming removed 0 bases from V and 4 bases from J, with 4 bases in between. The CDR3 sequence is 13 residues long. The germline V gene has CDR1 SGHTA and CDR2 FQGNSA. CDR3 region: CASSLAAYNEQFF. The CDR3 region has the DNA TGTGCCAGCAGCTTAGCGGCTTACAATGAGCAGTTCTTC.

This sequence joins TRBV7-2 and TRBJ1-2, with a possible D match to TRBD1 (5 bases). Germline-derived CDR1 and CDR2 are SGHTA and FQGNSA. There are 13 residues in the CDR3. V lost 3 bases and J 4 bases, leaving 9 bases between the germline ends. CDR3 sequence reads: CASSFAGPYGYTF. As DNA, the CDR3 is TGTGCCAGCAGCTTCGCAGGGCCCTATGGCTACACCTTC.

The CDR3 coding sequence is TGTGCCAGCATAGAGGACTCTAACTATGGCTACACCTTC. It yields the protein CASIEDSNYGYTF. J is TRBJ1-2 and V is TRBV28; D unclear. V shed 7 bases and J shed 0 bases, with 9 bases lying between them. CDR3 size: 13 residues. Germline assignment: CDR1 MDHEN and CDR2 SYDVKM.

The V and J genes are TRBV18 and TRBJ2-2, with D possibly TRBD2 on 6 matching bases. Trimming shortened V by 3 bases and J by 3 bases, and 14 bases separated the two germline ends. Germline V gives CDR1 KGHSH, CDR2 LQKENI. The length of the CDR3 is 16 residues. The CDR3: CASSPGGSLHTGELFF. CDR3 in DNA: TGTGCCAGCTCACCTGGGGGGAGTCTTCACACCGGGGAGCTGTTTTTT.

The chain links TRBV9 to TRBJ2-2; 7 bases line up with TRBD2. V shed 3 bases and J 7 bases; nucleotides not matched to a gene: 6. There are 14 residues in the CDR3. Germline CDR1 SGDLS, CDR2 YYNGEE. The CDR3 sequence is CASSAQTSRGELFF. The CDR3 nucleotides read TGTGCCAGCAGCGCTCAGACTAGCCGCGGGGAGCTGTTTTTT.

This chain joins TRBV7-2 and TRBJ1-2; 7 nucleotides match TRBD1. This CDR3 comprises 14 residues. J lost 5 bases, V lost 3 bases, and 6 bases had no gene match. Germline assignment: CDR1 SGHTA and CDR2 FQGNSA. CDR3 bases: TGTGCCAGCAGCTTGGGGACAGAGGGTTATGGCTACACCTTC. This codes for CASSLGTEGYGYTF.

The chain employs TRBV4-1 and TRBJ1-5; 7 nucleotides align to TRBD1. V was pared by 3 bases and J by 7 bases, with 9 bases of the junction left unmatched. The length of the CDR3 is 15 residues. From germline, CDR1 is MGHRA and CDR2 YSYEKL. The CDR3 here is CASSQADRESQPQHF. CDR3 in DNA: TGCGCCAGCAGCCAGGCCGACAGGGAATCCCAGCCCCAGCATTTT.

The chain is built from TRBV11-2 and TRBJ2-1, with 12 nucleotides matching TRBD2. Per the germline V gene, CDR1 is SGHAT and CDR2 is FQNNGV. CDR3 length: 16 amino acids. J gave up 3 bases and V 5 bases, and 5 bases lay outside the gene matches. DNA of the CDR3: TGTGCCAGCAGCCCCCCGGGACTAGCGGGCTACAATGAGCAGTTCTTC. It translates to CASSPPGLAGYNEQFF.

V and J are TRBV10-3 and TRBJ2-3, with 13 bases aligning to TRBD2. From germline, CDR1 is ENHRY and CDR2 SYGVKD. V lost 10 bases, J lost 1 base, and 2 bases stayed unmatched. CDR3 length: 14 amino acids. CDR3: CATGLAGGTDTQYF. The CDR3 coding sequence is TGTGCCACCGGACTAGCGGGGGGCACAGATACGCAGTATTTT.

In this sample, this clone turned up once. The J gene is TRBJ1-1, the V gene TRBV18; D gene unclear. Looked up from germline, CDR1 is KGHSH and CDR2 is LQKENI. Deletions cut 0 bases from V and 1 base from J, with 12 bases between. The CDR3 is 16 residues long. DNA for the CDR3: TGTGCCAGCTCACCACCGACCTGGGGAGAGAACACTGAAGCTTTCTTT. This codes for CASSPPTWGENTEAFF. The full variable domain, rest sourced from reference TRBV18 and TRBJ1-1, is NAGVMQNPRHLVRRRGQEARLRCSPMKGHSHVYWYRQLPEEGLKFMVYLQKENIIDESGMPKERFSAEFPKEGPSILRIQQVVRGDSAAYFCASSPPTWGENTEAFFGQGTRLTVV.

The CDR3 sequence is CASSAQGFIADTQYF. CDR3 in DNA: TGTGCCAGCAGCGCCCAGGGTTTCATAGCAGATACGCAGTATTTT. The chain recombines TRBV11-2 with TRBJ2-3; a possible D gene is TRBD1 (5 bases). The CDR3 is 15 amino acids. The ends were cut back, 5 bases at V and 4 bases at J, with 16 bases in the middle. The germline V gene encodes CDR1 SGHAT and CDR2 FQNNGV.

This clone was counted between two and nine times. The gene calls are TRBV5-1 and TRBJ2-7; D is perhaps TRBD2 (6 bases). Trimming shortened V by 0 bases and J by 3 bases, and 16 bases separated the two germline ends. The germline V gene has CDR1 SGHRS and CDR2 YFSETQ. The CDR3 contains 16 residues. The DNA of the CDR3 is TGCGCCAGCAGCTTGGCCGGTCGCGGGGCATACTACGAGCAGTACTTC. This translates into CASSLAGRGAYYEQYF.

V usage is TRBV12-5 and J usage is TRBJ1-1; D is undetermined. The V gene lost 2 bases and the J gene lost 11 bases, with 15 bases spanning the gap. Germline V lookup: CDR1 LGHNT, CDR2 FRNRAP. This CDR3 has 13 amino acids. CDR3 sequence: CASGLLAGAYAFF. The CDR3 nucleotides read TGTGCTAGTGGTTTGTTAGCGGGAGCCTACGCTTTCTTT.

The CDR3 DNA is TGCGCCAGCAGCCAAGATGGAGTGCGGAGTAATGAAAAACTGTTTTTT. Its protein product is CASSQDGVRSNEKLFF. The chain is built from TRBV4-1 and TRBJ1-4; no firm D call. Germline loops: CDR1 MGHRA, CDR2 YSYEKL. This CDR3 contains 16 residues. Trimming cost V 0 bases and J 4 bases, with 12 bases left between them.

This clone came up once. The gene calls are TRBV18 and TRBJ2-7; D may be TRBD2 (6 bases). V gave up 3 bases and J gave up 0 bases, with 12 bases separating them. CDR3 length equals 15 residues. Germline lookup yields CDR1 KGHSH and CDR2 LQKENI. In nucleotides, the CDR3 is TGTGCCAGCTCACCGGAGGGATTGGCCTCCTACGAGCAGTACTTC. This encodes CASSPEGLASYEQYF.

The chain couples TRBV27 to TRBJ1-1; tentative D call: TRBD1 (5 bases). Germline V gene sequence: CDR1 MNHEY, CDR2 SMNVEV (reference sequence). The germline V and J ends were trimmed by 5 bases and 4 bases, with 8 bases remaining between them. This CDR3 region has 12 residues. The DNA of the CDR3 is TGTGCCAGCAGTACAGGACGCACTGAAGCTTTCTTT. Encoded protein: CASSTGRTEAFF.

This clone was detected a few times. The chain employs TRBV10-1 and TRBJ2-5, with D possibly matching TRBD2 (6 bases). The V end lost 2 bases, the J end lost 4 bases, and 17 bases lay between the germline ends. In germline, CDR1 is WNHNN, CDR2 SYGVQD (reference sequence). The CDR3 has 16 residues. CDR3 nucleotide sequence: TGCGCCAGCAGTGAGAGCCGAACGATCGGGGGAGAGACCCAGTACTTC. As protein: CASSESRTIGGETQYF.

The chain employs TRBV27 and TRBJ2-6, with D possibly being TRBD1 (5 bases). The V end lost 8 bases, the J end lost 5 bases, and 22 bases lay between the germline ends. In germline, CDR1 is MNHEY, CDR2 SMNVEV (reference sequence). The CDR3 spans 17 residues. CDR3 region: CASSQAGSGYRANVLTF. CDR3 DNA: TGTGCCAGCTCCCAGGCAGGGTCAGGATATAGGGCCAACGTCCTGACTTTC.